What follows are 3 T cell receptor beta chains derived from one specimen sequenced in a study of early T cells in non-severe SARS-CoV-2 infection. MiXCR, run by TCRdb on the 5' RACE reads, gives a single entry per CDR3 protein. The table has roughly 93,000 distinct CDR3 sequences, about 15% seen once; the top ten hold 0.58%. Sample: whole blood. The receptors stem from an adult who was a healthcare worker with PCR-confirmed SARS-CoV-2 infection or an uninfected control (not recorded which).

This clonotype showed up many times. The chain couples TRBV11-2 to TRBJ1-1; no reliable D call. This CDR3 region has 12 residues. V was cut by 3 bases and J by 8 bases, with 10 bases left in between. In germline, CDR1 is SGHAT, CDR2 FQNNGV. In DNA form, the CDR3 reads TGTGCCAGCAGCTTCTCAGAGGGCGAAGCTTTCTTT. This codes for CASSFSEGEAFF.

The table lists this clonotype with a few counts. The V gene is TRBV7-2, the J gene TRBJ2-3; D may be TRBD2 (5 bases). The CDR3 spans 17 residues. The germline V gene encodes CDR1 SGHTA and CDR2 FQGNSA. V lost 3 bases, J lost 4 bases, and 20 bases lay in between. CDR3 DNA: TGTGCCAGCAGCTTGAATGGGGAAAGGATGAGGGCAGATACGCAGTATTTT. The encoded protein is CASSLNGERMRADTQYF.

The gene calls are TRBV5-5 and TRBJ2-1, with no clear D. This CDR3 is 15 amino acids long. Germline values: CDR1 SGHKS, CDR2 YYEKEE (reference sequence). Trimming removed 2 bases from V and 0 bases from J, with 9 bases in between. The DNA of the CDR3 is TGTGCCAGCAGCTTTGGCCGCCTCTCCTACAATGAGCAGTTCTTC. It encodes CASSFGRLSYNEQFF.